This TCR beta chain was captured by sequencing in a study of T cell changes during pregnancy in multiple sclerosis. This clone appeared a few times. The method was immunoSEQ multiplex PCR; TCRdb's version includes in-frame clones alone and lacks a portion of them. Among approximately 33,000 clones listed, 80% to 90% were seen once. The CDR3 totals 14 residues. V shed 6 bases, J shed 8 bases, and the junction held 10 bases outside the gene matches. CDR1 and CDR2 (germline): MNHEY, SVGAGI. This sequence originates from a female donor in good health, enrolled as a control in a pregnancy study. The sequencing used CD4+ T cells from peripheral blood mononuclear cells, collected in the first trimester of pregnancy. This chain uses TRBV6-5 with TRBJ1-2; 9 nucleotides match TRBD1. CDR3 nucleotides: TGTGCCAGCAGCCCCACAGGGGGCGCTCGGGGCTACACCTTC. Translating it yields CASSPTGGARGYTF.